This TCR beta chain was obtained from a study of long-term antiretroviral therapy in people with HIV (dated by TCRdb to about 2022). At the level of the whole study: Collection of the earliest samples took place about a decade ahead of the 2015 WHO recommendation for immediate ART, at a time when ART was typically delayed until CD4 counts fell. A retrospective serial study tested whether ART initiation and durable HIV suppression were associated with changes in peripheral blood TRB repertoire composition and diversity. From some 28 adults with confirmed HIV infection, the cohort provided over 150 cryopreserved PBMC samples, gathered serially across a mean of around six years (range 1-12). Eleven of the 30 participants with HIV were female. Test extractions of a monoclonal T-cell line alongside approximately 34 polyclonal samples showed no cross-contamination during QIAcube processing. Study-level results and caveats: Compared with controls, HIV repertoires had narrower CDR3 length ranges, and the network structure pointed to an antigen-experienced repertoire that shifted only slightly toward naive after ART. Expanded TRB clones identified before ART initiation dominated the repertoire at all time points, although this dominance fluctuated and declined in many PLHIV after ART. Samples dated from the mid-2000s to the late 2010s, and the ART regimens used may be less effective than current ones. Inferences about post-ART repertoire changes are limited because no data were available on ART adherence, viral resistance or therapy changes. Since PBMC availability was limited, sequencing covered only the TCR beta chain, with no alpha chain pairing. Starting ART was linked to a significant rise in TRB diversity, yet even after long-term ART the diversity remained significantly lower than in transplant donor controls. Because pre-ART samples had limited cell numbers, profiling was done on unsorted PBMC rather than on sorted CD4+ and CD8+ T cells.

The immunoSEQ hsTCRB v3.0 assay was used at survey level resolution to sequence the TRB variable region. The target sequencing depth for TRB was about 40,000-50,000 T-cell genomes per sample. TRB libraries were pooled and sequenced on an Illumina MiSeq using a v3 150-cycle kit. As for the authors' bioinformatics: Repertoire analysis was performed in R inside a reproducible Nextflow workflow that covered QC, data transformation and analysis. LymphoSeq2, an R package for exploring AIRR-Seq data, was used to implement custom analyses. Several samples yielding fewer than 5000 total TRB sequences were excluded, leaving 150 to 200 analyzed HIV repertoires. Among the approximately 180 retained HIV repertoires, 55 to 65 were collected before ART initiation and 129 after ART initiation. Repertoires were downsampled to 5000 TRB nucleotide sequences, and summary statistics were averaged over 100 downsampling iterations. The analysis kept only TRB sequences whose CDR3 regions were at least seven amino acids long. Diversity was measured with a Shannon entropy-derived clonality score and the Gini coefficient. In repertoire networks, the top 5000 CDR3 amino acid sequences were linked whenever an edit distance of one separated two sequences. For TRB CDR3 amino acid sequences, antigen specificity groups and MHC restriction were predicted with GLIPH2. To flag known CMV, EBV, HIV or tissue antigen associations, CDR3 amino acid sequences were matched against VDJdb and McPAS-TCR. Pre-ART, post-ART and control groups were compared with Wilcoxon signed-rank tests and Holm-Bonferroni correction. This immuneACCESS table, as held by TCRdb, lists in-frame sequences with V and J called but not all clones. Of the missing ones, under half trace to an unresolved V gene in checked studies; the others have no known cause. The V and J calls and clone size were taken over from that table, and D and trimming were inferred from the DNA. The sample data list around 21,000 clones, and just under 85% of these were observed just once. The ten top clones hold roughly 3.9% of the sample.

Regarding this clone: Its recognized antigen is unknown. No clone much larger than this one lies a single base away; base qualities are absent.

To be included, a participant needed at least one PBMC sample from before ART initiation plus at least two post-ART samples. Treatment was received in the United States of America by all participants with HIV. Before DNA extraction, cryopreserved samples of roughly 0.9-11 million PBMC were thawed and then washed. At the time of the earliest PBMC sample for each participant with HIV, ages ranged from 23 to 54 years. Per participant, PBMC samples came from 1-4 timepoints prior to ART initiation and 2-8 timepoints following ART initiation, for a median of 7 samples. Serial HIV viral load, CD4+ T-cell count, ART history and demographic data were obtained for every participant. Genomic DNA was extracted from unsorted PBMC with a Qiagen kit on a QIAcube, with processing performed in batches of 12 samples. After removal of 6 bases from V and 2 bases from J, the junction retains 8 bases not matched to a gene. The germline V gene sets CDR1 to SGHRS and CDR2 to YFSETQ. From cysteine to phenylalanine, the CDR3 is 15 amino acids long. Here the CDR3 DNA is all that survives: 45 bases in frame from base 1.

The chain is made from TRBV5-1 and TRBJ2-3; TRBD2 matches 8 bases in the middle. Specimen: unsorted PBMCs, collected 4 years after starting antiretroviral therapy. The source of this sequence is a man between 18 and 29 years old with HIV. The CDR3: CASNRGGSTTDTQYF. The nucleotide sequence is TGCGCCAGCAATCGGGGGGGCTCCACCACAGATACGCAGTATTTT.